Shown below are 10 T cell receptor beta chains from a single sample sequenced in a study of T cell responses to AZD1222 COVID-19 vaccine (dated by TCRdb to the early 2020s). Library creation used the immunoSEQ multiplex PCR assay. TCRdb holds this immuneACCESS table with in-frame rearrangements only. Some clones are missing; in checked studies, unresolved V genes explain under half, and the rest has no known cause. The sample contains 100,000 to 150,000 clones, roughly nine tenths of them found a single time. Roughly 1.4% of the sample is taken by the ten largest. The sample's time point label, decoded: baseline before first vaccination. This sample comprised peripheral blood, obtained on day 0 of AZD1222 vaccination. These receptors originate from an adult in good health.

This clone has only one observation. The chain is built from TRBV11-3 and TRBJ1-1; D not certain. V gave up 0 bases and J gave up 0 bases, with 11 bases separating them. Germline CDR1 is SGHNT and CDR2 is YENEEA. The CDR3 spans 16 residues. The CDR3 nucleotides read TGTGCCAGCAGCTTAGATCTGGTCAGAATGAACACTGAAGCTTTCTTT. Translated, it gives CASSLDLVRMNTEAFF.

This clone appeared a single time. The V call is TRBV19, the J call TRBJ2-6; D not resolved. This CDR3 contains 16 residues. In germline, CDR1 is LNHDA, CDR2 SQIVND (reference sequence). The germline V and J ends were trimmed by 5 bases and 4 bases, with 15 bases remaining between them. In nucleotides, the CDR3 is TGTGCCAGTAGTTCCCGACCGACGGAAGGGGCCAACGTCCTGACTTTC. This encodes CASSSRPTEGANVLTF.

The V gene is TRBV11-3, the J gene TRBJ1-2; 7 nucleotides match TRBD1. This CDR3 contains 13 residues. CDR1 and CDR2 from the germline V gene are SGHNT and YENEEA. J was trimmed by 8 bases and V by 5 bases; bases with no gene match: 8. In DNA, the CDR3 is TGTGCCAGCAGCGGGGACAGTATAGGAGGCTACACCTTC. Its protein product is CASSGDSIGGYTF.

V gene TRBV6-5 combines with J gene TRBJ1-6; possible D gene TRBD1, 6 bases. Germline V gene lookup returns CDR1 MNHEY and CDR2 SVGAGI. With 0 bases removed from V and 10 bases from J, the gap between germline ends came to 16 bases. The CDR3 extends over 16 amino acids. CDR3 residues: CASSYSVLQGGSPLHF. CDR3 sequence (DNA): TGTGCCAGCAGTTACTCAGTTTTACAGGGTGGCTCACCCCTCCACTTT.

The DNA for the CDR3 is TGTGCCACCAGTCCCCCCTCCAGGGGAGGACCCTACAATGAGCAGTTCTTC. Protein: CATSPPSRGGPYNEQFF. The genes are TRBV24-1 and TRBJ2-1, with D tentatively TRBD1 or TRBD2 (6 bases each). V lost 6 bases and J 2 bases, leaving 19 bases between the germline ends. The CDR3 loop spans 17 amino acids. The germline CDR1 and CDR2 sequences are KGHDR and SFDVKD.

V gene TRBV24-1 combines with J gene TRBJ1-5, with 8 bases identical to TRBD1. The germline gives CDR1 KGHDR, CDR2 SFDVKD. The CDR3 has 12 residues. Trimming at V came to 7 bases and at J to 5 bases, leaving 0 bases not matched to a gene. Written as DNA, the CDR3 is TGTGCCACCAGACAGGGGGATCAGCCCCAGCATTTT. This sequence encodes CATRQGDQPQHF.

The chain has TRBV5-6 and TRBJ1-5, with D perhaps matching TRBD1 (6 bases). There are 15 residues in the CDR3. Germline lookup yields CDR1 SGHDT and CDR2 YYEEEE. The V gene lost 4 bases and the J gene lost 1 base, with 12 bases spanning the gap. CDR3 amino acids: CASSLGGGSNQPQHF. The CDR3 bases are TGTGCCAGCAGCCTAGGGGGGGGCAGCAATCAGCCCCAGCATTTT.

This chain connects TRBV27 to TRBJ2-5, with TRBD2 as a possible D gene (6 bases). Per germline, CDR1 MNHEY and CDR2 SMNVEV (reference sequence). The CDR3 is made up of 17 amino acids. Trimming stripped 3 bases from V and 5 bases from J, with 22 bases between. The CDR3 DNA follows: TGTGCCAGCAGTTTCGTTTCCGGGAGCCCAAGCTACGAGACCCAGTACTTC. It encodes CASSFVSGSPSYETQYF.

This clone was recorded a few times. The chain couples TRBV7-9 to TRBJ2-7; TRBD2 matches at 8 bases. The CDR3 runs to 13 residues. The germline V gene encodes CDR1 SEHNR and CDR2 FQNEAQ (reference sequence). V trimming: 4 bases; J trimming: 5 bases; junction bases outside the gene matches: 4. CDR3: CASSSGLVHEQYF. As DNA, the CDR3 is TGTGCCAGCAGCTCGGGACTAGTTCACGAGCAGTACTTC.

The J gene is TRBJ1-5, the V gene TRBV10-2; D uncertain. V was cut by 0 bases and J by 11 bases, with 11 bases left in between. CDR1 is WSHSY and CDR2 is SAAADI in the germline V gene. This CDR3 region has 13 residues. The CDR3 loop reads CASSESRPVAQHF. Written as DNA, the CDR3 is TGCGCCAGCAGTGAGTCGCGGCCAGTTGCCCAGCATTTT.